The next 3 T cell receptor beta chains were all read from a single sample in a study of beta chain features in type 1 diabetes. Since all of the isolated RNA was reverse transcribed, expressed TCRB transcripts were what got sequenced. Libraries were prepared by immunoSEQ multiplex PCR; TCRdb keeps only in-frame clonotypes and omits some of them. The sample holds 250,000 to 350,000 clones, approximately 9.9% seen once. Sequenced sample: naive CD4+ T cells from blood. All receptors come from a woman aged 25-40 years in good health.

This clone was seen a few times. This chain links TRBV5-4 with TRBJ2-7, with 7 bases lining up with TRBD2. V lost 0 bases to trimming and J lost 3 bases; unmatched junction nucleotides: 6. Germline-derived CDR1 and CDR2 are SGHNT and YYREEE (reference sequence). This CDR3 has 15 amino acids. The CDR3 region is CASSLGPTSVYEQYF. In nucleotides, the CDR3 is TGTGCCAGCAGCTTGGGCCCTACTAGCGTCTACGAGCAGTACTTC.

This clone was counted between two and nine times. This rearrangement joins TRBV4-3 to TRBJ1-2, with TRBD1 as a possible D gene (5 bases). This CDR3 has 13 residues. Trimming removed 3 bases at V and 8 bases at J, with 13 bases between. CDR1 and CDR2 from the germline V gene are LGHNA and YSLEER. CDR3 loop: CASSHGGLSGYTF. CDR3 nucleotide sequence: TGCGCCAGCAGCCATGGGGGGTTAAGCGGCTACACCTTC.

The rearrangement links TRBV18 to TRBJ2-1; no firm D call. This CDR3 comprises 15 residues. Germline V gene lookup returns CDR1 KGHSH and CDR2 LQKENI. V gave up 5 bases and J gave up 7 bases, with 18 bases separating them. The CDR3 loop is CASSTIAATGNEQFF. CDR3 nucleotides: TGTGCCAGCTCAACAATAGCCGCTACCGGTAATGAGCAGTTCTTC.